This T cell receptor beta chain appears in the sequencing data of a study of Ad26.COV2.S vaccination and SARS-CoV-2 variants. A note on this clone: Its specificity is not known.

Whole-study findings and limits: Vaccinees and placebo recipients showed similar non-spike TCR breadth.

Per germline, CDR1 SQVTM and CDR2 ANQGSEA. There are 13 residues in the CDR3. V was cut by 4 bases and J by 2 bases, with 11 bases left in between. Sequencing used immunoSEQ multiplex PCR; TCRdb keeps in-frame clones, though not all of them. The data hold roughly 100,000 clones, with around 82% observed a single time. The sequence derives from a human donor who had recovered from COVID-19. The input for sequencing was peripheral blood, taken after recovery from COVID-19. The V and J genes are TRBV29-1 and TRBJ1-1, with no clear D. In nucleotides, the CDR3 is TGCAGCGTTGGCGTGGGAGGTAACACTGAAGCTTTCTTT. Amino acids: CSVGVGGNTEAFF.